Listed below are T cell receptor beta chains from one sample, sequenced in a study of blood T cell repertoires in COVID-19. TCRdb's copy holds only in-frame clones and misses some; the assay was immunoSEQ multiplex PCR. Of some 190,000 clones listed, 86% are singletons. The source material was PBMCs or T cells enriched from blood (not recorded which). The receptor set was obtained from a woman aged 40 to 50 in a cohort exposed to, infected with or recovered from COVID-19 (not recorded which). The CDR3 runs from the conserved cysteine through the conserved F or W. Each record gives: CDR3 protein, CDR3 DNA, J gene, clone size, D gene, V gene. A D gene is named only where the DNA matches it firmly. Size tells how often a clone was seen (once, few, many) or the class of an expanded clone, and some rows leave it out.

CDR3 protein: CASSPGGPDRAFF
CDR3 DNA: TGTGCCAGCAGCCCAGGGGGGCCAGATCGGGCTTTCTTT
J gene: TRBJ1-1
clone size: .
D gene: TRBD1
V gene: TRBV3-1/TRBV3-2

CDR3 protein: CASSSPGGTTNEKLFF
CDR3 DNA: TGTGCCAGTAGTAGTCCCGGAGGCACAACTAATGAAAAACTGTTTTTT
J gene: TRBJ1-4
clone size: .
D gene: .
V gene: TRBV19

CDR3 protein: CASSNRGSEQYF
CDR3 DNA: TGTGCCAGCAGCAACAGGGGTTCCGAGCAGTACTTC
J gene: TRBJ2-7
clone size: .
D gene: TRBD1
V gene: TRBV11-2

CDR3 protein: CASSLRGRGADTQYF
CDR3 DNA: TGCGCCAGCAGCTTGCGCGGCAGGGGGGCAGATACGCAGTATTTT
J gene: TRBJ2-3
clone size: .
D gene: .
V gene: TRBV5-1

CDR3 protein: CASSLGRHNEQFF
CDR3 DNA: TGTGCCAGCAGCTTGGGGCGCCACAATGAGCAGTTCTTC
J gene: TRBJ2-1
clone size: .
D gene: .
V gene: TRBV7-9

CDR3 protein: CASSLGGLTNYGYTF
CDR3 DNA: TGTGCCAGCAGCTTGGGCGGGCTTACTAACTATGGCTACACCTTC
J gene: TRBJ1-2
clone size: .
D gene: .
V gene: TRBV7-9

CDR3 protein: CASSYRPSSYNEQFF
CDR3 DNA: TGTGCCAGCAGCTACAGGCCGAGCTCCTACAATGAGCAGTTCTTC
J gene: TRBJ2-1
clone size: .
D gene: .
V gene: TRBV3-1/TRBV3-2

CDR3 protein: CASSESGDLSWGYTF
CDR3 DNA: TGTGCCAGCAGTGAGTCGGGGGACCTTTCCTGGGGCTACACCTTC
J gene: TRBJ1-2
clone size: .
D gene: .
V gene: TRBV2

CDR3 protein: CATSRDGQLTEAFF
CDR3 DNA: TGTGCCACCAGCAGAGACGGACAGCTCACTGAAGCTTTCTTT
J gene: TRBJ1-1
clone size: .
D gene: .
V gene: TRBV15

CDR3 protein: CAVGGTGAVTYEQYF
CDR3 DNA: TGTGCAGTGGGGGGCACAGGGGCCGTGACCTACGAGCAGTACTTC
J gene: TRBJ2-7
clone size: few
D gene: .
V gene: TRBV27

CDR3 protein: CASSYSGQGANNEQFF
CDR3 DNA: TGTGCCAGCAGTTACTCCGGGCAGGGGGCAAACAATGAGCAGTTCTTC
J gene: TRBJ2-1
clone size: .
D gene: TRBD1
V gene: TRBV6-6

CDR3 protein: CASSPWGQAYGYTF
CDR3 DNA: TGTGCCAGCAGCCCCTGGGGACAGGCCTATGGCTACACCTTC
J gene: TRBJ1-2
clone size: .
D gene: TRBD1
V gene: TRBV5-5

CDR3 protein: CASSFNPGLASGNTDTQYF
CDR3 DNA: TGTGCCAGCAGCTTTAACCCCGGTTTAGCTAGCGGGAACACAGATACGCAGTATTTT
J gene: TRBJ2-3
clone size: .
D gene: TRBD2
V gene: TRBV7-8

CDR3 protein: CAISESTRGLNTEAFF
CDR3 DNA: TGTGCCATCAGTGAGTCGACTCGGGGGTTGAACACTGAAGCTTTCTTT
J gene: TRBJ1-1
clone size: few
D gene: .
V gene: TRBV10-3

CDR3 protein: CASSYSNRRTEAFF
CDR3 DNA: TGTGCCAGCAGTTACTCTAACAGGCGCACTGAAGCTTTCTTT
J gene: TRBJ1-1
clone size: .
D gene: .
V gene: TRBV6-5

CDR3 protein: CASSITSGGMTYEQYF
CDR3 DNA: TGTGCCAGTAGTATCACTAGCGGTGGGATGACGTACGAGCAGTACTTC
J gene: TRBJ2-7
clone size: .
D gene: TRBD2
V gene: TRBV19

CDR3 protein: CASKGRGIQETQYF
CDR3 DNA: TGTGCCAGCAAAGGGCGGGGGATCCAAGAGACCCAGTACTTC
J gene: TRBJ2-5
clone size: .
D gene: TRBD2
V gene: TRBV2

CDR3 protein: CASSQGNREEETQYF
CDR3 DNA: TGCGCCAGCAGCCAAGGGAACCGGGAGGAGGAGACCCAGTACTTC
J gene: TRBJ2-5
clone size: .
D gene: TRBD2
V gene: TRBV4-3